Below, 28 T cell receptor beta chains from the same sample are listed, as sequenced in a study of blood T cell repertoires in COVID-19. Sequenced by immunoSEQ multiplex PCR; TCRdb stores in-frame clones only, minus some. The sample lists roughly 230,000 clones; 70% to 85% were seen once. Sequencing was carried out using PBMCs or T cells enriched from blood (not recorded which). The receptor source for this set is a woman in her fifties or sixties who had recovered from COVID-19.

V and J are TRBV10-2 and TRBJ1-2; TRBD1 matches 8 bases. V dropped 4 bases and J dropped 8; count of bases not matched to a gene: 9. The CDR3 spans 14 residues. The germline CDR1 and CDR2 sequences are WSHSY and SAAADI. The CDR3 is CASSVGRGRSGYTF. In DNA, the CDR3 is TGCGCCAGCAGTGTTGGCAGGGGGCGATCGGGCTACACCTTC.

This chain uses TRBV7-2 with TRBJ1-1, with D possibly being TRBD1 (5 bases). Germline V gives CDR1 SGHTA, CDR2 FQGNSA. The CDR3 contains 13 residues. V lost 3 bases and J 11 bases, leaving 16 bases between the germline ends. CDR3: CASSFDRPDGAFF. The DNA for the CDR3 is TGTGCCAGCAGCTTCGACAGACCAGACGGCGCTTTCTTT.

The chain is built from TRBV6-5 and TRBJ1-2; D possibly corresponds to TRBD1 (5 bases). This CDR3 spans 13 amino acids. Trimming took off 6 bases at V and 5 bases at J, with 13 bases between the two ends. Germline V gives CDR1 MNHEY, CDR2 SVGAGI. Here the CDR3 DNA reads TGTGCCAGCAGAGGGGCAGGTAGATATGGCTACACCTTC. Translation: CASRGAGRYGYTF.

The rearrangement links TRBV19 to TRBJ1-6; 7 bases are shared with TRBD1. The CDR3 covers 14 residues. The V gene's germline CDR1 is LNHDA and CDR2 SQIVND (reference sequence). V dropped 3 bases and J dropped 8; count of bases not matched to a gene: 4. CDR3 amino acids: CASSIGDRDSPLHF. CDR3 DNA: TGTGCCAGTAGTATTGGAGACAGGGATTCACCCCTCCACTTT.

The chain links TRBV11-2 to TRBJ2-1; D remains unclear. Trimming shortened V by 5 bases and J by 8 bases, and 10 bases separated the two germline ends. In germline, CDR1 is SGHAT, CDR2 FQNNGV. The CDR3 has 12 amino acids. CDR3 protein: CASSLLEDEQFF. The CDR3 DNA is TGTGCCAGCAGCCTATTAGAGGATGAGCAGTTCTTC.

This chain links TRBV12-3 or TRBV12-4 with TRBJ2-5; D may be TRBD1 (5 bases). The CDR3 covers 12 residues. Trimming stripped 7 bases from V and 6 bases from J, with 12 bases between. The CDR3 DNA follows: TGTGCCAGCACGCAGGGTCCGCAGACCCAGTACTTC. Its protein is CASTQGPQTQYF.

This rearrangement joins TRBV7-2 to TRBJ2-3; D may be TRBD1 (6 bases). This CDR3 comprises 14 residues. The germline V and J ends were trimmed by 2 bases and 1 base, with 7 bases remaining between them. Germline CDR1 and CDR2: SGHTA and FQGNSA. This CDR3 reads CASSLNRGTDTQYF. Here the CDR3 DNA reads TGTGCCAGCAGCTTAAACAGGGGCACAGATACGCAGTATTTT.

V usage is TRBV7-2 and J usage is TRBJ1-1; TRBD1 matches at 8 bases. The V and J ends lost 5 bases and 4 bases, in that order; junction bases with no gene match: 6. Germline lookup yields CDR1 SGHTA and CDR2 FQGNSA. The CDR3 sequence is 14 residues long. The CDR3 bases are TGTGCCAGCAGCGAGGACAGGGTTAGCACTGAAGCTTTCTTT. This translates into CASSEDRVSTEAFF.

The chain carries TRBV6-5 and TRBJ1-2; 8 bases fit TRBD1. The CDR3 spans 14 residues. V lost 6 bases to trimming and J lost 5 bases; unmatched junction nucleotides: 8. Germline loops: CDR1 MNHEY, CDR2 SVGAGI. In DNA, the CDR3 is TGTGCCAGCAGCAGACAGGGACAGGATTATGGCTACACCTTC. Amino acid sequence: CASSRQGQDYGYTF.

CDR3 amino acids: CASSQGQGNEKLFF. CDR3 sequence (DNA): TGTGCCAGCAGCCAAGGACAGGGGAATGAAAAACTGTTTTTT. This chain uses TRBV6-1 with TRBJ1-4; 9 bases line up with TRBD1. The ends lost 6 bases at V and 5 bases at J; junction bases unmatched: 4. The V gene's germline CDR1 is MNHNS and CDR2 SASEGT. The CDR3 runs 14 residues.

CDR3 loop: CASSHPGYQPQHF. The CDR3 region has the DNA TGTGCCAGCAGCCATCCAGGGTATCAGCCCCAGCATTTT. J is TRBJ1-5 and V is TRBV27; TRBD1 is a possible D gene (5 bases). Trimming left V 6 bases short and J 5 bases short, with 11 bases between. The CDR3 covers 13 residues. CDR1 is MNHEY, CDR2 SMNVEV, per germline (reference sequence).

This clone has just one count. The chain combines TRBV13 with TRBJ2-7; 8 nucleotides match TRBD1. J lost 2 bases, V lost 1 base, and 10 bases had no gene match. The germline V gene has CDR1 PRHDT and CDR2 FYEKMQ (reference sequence). This CDR3 region has 17 residues. CDR3 sequence reads: CASSLVVDRGGTYEQYF. The CDR3 DNA follows: TGTGCCAGCAGCTTAGTGGTCGACAGGGGAGGAACCTACGAGCAGTACTTC.

The CDR3 reads CASSIGDRTTDTQYF. DNA for the CDR3: TGTGCCAGTAGTATTGGTGACAGGACCACAGATACGCAGTATTTT. This sequence joins TRBV19 and TRBJ2-3, with a possible D match to TRBD1 (6 bases). V lost 3 bases to trimming and J lost 2 bases, with 12 bases between them. Germline V lookup: CDR1 LNHDA, CDR2 SQIVND (reference sequence). This CDR3 has 15 residues.

The rearrangement uses TRBV7-6 and TRBJ2-6; unclear D gene. The CDR3 contains 15 residues. Germline V gives CDR1 SGHVS, CDR2 FNYEAQ. V was pared by 5 bases and J by 0 bases, with 8 bases between. CDR3 sequence: CASSPGSSGANVLTF. The CDR3 nucleotides are TGTGCCAGCAGCCCCGGTAGCTCTGGGGCCAACGTCCTGACTTTC. Supplemented by reference TRBV7-6 and TRBJ2-6, the full variable domain reads GAGVSQSPRYKVTKRGQDVALRCDPISGHVSLYWYRQALGQGPEFLTYFNYEAQQDKSGLPNDRFSAERPEGSISTLTIQRTEQRDSAMYRCASSPGSSGANVLTFGAGSRLTVL.

This clone was seen just once. The chain employs TRBV6-5 and TRBJ2-3; possible D gene TRBD2, 5 bases. In germline, CDR1 is MNHEY, CDR2 SVGAGI. V was cut by 5 bases and J by 6 bases, with 9 bases left in between. CDR3 size: 12 residues. The CDR3 sequence: CASSRRGDTQYF. The CDR3 DNA reads as TGTGCCAGCAGTAGGAGAGGGGATACGCAGTATTTT.

The chain has TRBV5-1 and TRBJ2-7; 8 nucleotides line up with TRBD1. In germline, CDR1 is SGHRS, CDR2 YFSETQ. The J segment lost 3 bases and the V segment lost 0 bases, leaving 8 bases of the junction unmatched. The length of the CDR3 is 16 residues. CDR3 DNA sequence: TGCGCCAGCAGCTTGGAACGGACAGGGCTTGGCTACGAGCAGTACTTC. It encodes CASSLERTGLGYEQYF. The full variable domain, rest sourced from reference TRBV5-1 and TRBJ2-7, is KAGVTQTPRYLIKTRGQQVTLSCSPISGHRSVSWYQQTPGQGLQFLFEYFSETQRNKGNFPGRFSGRQFSNSRSEMNVSTLELGDSALYLCASSLERTGLGYEQYFGPGTRLTVT.

A note on this clone: Different DNA sequences within this sample yield the same CDR3. The chain carries TRBV7-8 and TRBJ1-2; D is unclear. V gave up 1 base and J gave up 1 base, with 7 bases separating them. Germline V gene lookup returns CDR1 SGHVS and CDR2 FQNEAQ. This CDR3 has 14 residues. The CDR3 region has the DNA TGTGCCAGCAGCTTAGGTGCCAGTAACTATGGCTACACCTTC. The encoded protein is CASSLGASNYGYTF. Combining the CDR3 with reference TRBV7-8 and TRBJ1-2 gives the whole variable domain GAGVSQSPRYKVAKRGQDVALRCDPISGHVSLFWYQQALGQGPEFLTYFQNEAQLDKSGLPSDRFFAERPEGSVSTLKIQRTQQEDSAVYLCASSLGASNYGYTFGSGTRLTVV.

The V gene is TRBV5-1, the J gene TRBJ2-2, with 13 bases aligning to TRBD2. The CDR3 loop spans 16 amino acids. The junction had 2 bases not matched to a gene; V was cut back by 0 bases and J by 6 bases. In germline, CDR1 is SGHRS, CDR2 YFSETQ. This chain's CDR3 is CASSLGTSGRPGELFF. Here the CDR3 DNA reads TGCGCCAGCAGCTTGGGGACTAGCGGGAGACCCGGGGAGCTGTTTTTT.

This clone was detected only a few times. V gene TRBV24-1 combines with J gene TRBJ2-3; D possibly corresponds to TRBD1 (5 bases). Germline lookup yields CDR1 KGHDR and CDR2 SFDVKD. Trimming removed 4 bases from V and 0 bases from J, with 13 bases in between. This CDR3 has 16 residues. DNA of the CDR3: TGTGCCACCAGTGACTCCGGACATCTTAGCACAGATACGCAGTATTTT. Translating it yields CATSDSGHLSTDTQYF.

CDR3 coding DNA: TGTGCCAGCAGCTTAGGGGGTATGAGACAGGGGAATGCCGGGGAGCTGTTTTTT. It specifies CASSLGGMRQGNAGELFF. The genes are TRBV7-9 and TRBJ2-2; 8 bases agree with TRBD1. This CDR3 is 18 amino acids long. Germline loops: CDR1 SEHNR, CDR2 FQNEAQ (reference sequence). V dropped 1 base and J dropped 6; count of bases not matched to a gene: 13. Supplemented by reference TRBV7-9 and TRBJ2-2, the full variable domain reads DTGVSQNPRHKITKRGQNVTFRCDPISEHNRLYWYRQTLGQGPEFLTYFQNEAQLEKSRLLSDRFSAERPKGSFSTLEIQRTEQGDSAMYLCASSLGGMRQGNAGELFFGEGSRLTVL.

The CDR3 sequence is CASEPGQSYNEQFF. The CDR3 nucleotides are TGCGCCAGCGAACCGGGACAGAGCTACAATGAGCAGTTCTTC. The chain links TRBV10-1 to TRBJ2-1; TRBD1 aligns across 7 bases. The V gene end was trimmed by 8 bases and the J gene end by 3 bases; junction bases not matched to a gene: 7. This CDR3 is 14 amino acids long. The germline V gene has CDR1 WNHNN and CDR2 SYGVQD (reference sequence).

V is TRBV18 and J is TRBJ2-1; 9 nucleotides align to TRBD2. CDR1 is KGHSH and CDR2 is LQKENI in the germline V gene. The CDR3 has 17 residues. V lost 3 bases, J lost 6 bases, and 12 bases stayed unmatched. For the CDR3, the DNA is TGTGCCAGCTCACCGAAGAAATCTCTGGGACTAGCCAATGAGCAGTTCTTC. Protein product: CASSPKKSLGLANEQFF.

This chain links TRBV21-1 with TRBJ2-7; the D call TRBD2 from the table was never checked on the DNA. TRBV21-1 is described as a pseudogene. The CDR3 extends over 17 amino acids. CDR3 sequence: CASSALGGLAGNYEQYF. DNA for the CDR3: TGTGCCAGCAGCGCATTGGGCGGGCTAGCGGGGAACTACGAGCAGTACTTC.

This rearrangement joins TRBV5-4 to TRBJ1-2; the match to TRBD1 covers 8 bases. Trimming at V came to 4 bases and at J to 8 bases, leaving 16 bases not matched to a gene. This CDR3 comprises 16 residues. CDR1 SGHNT and CDR2 YYREEE come from the germline V gene (reference sequence). CDR3 bases: TGTGCCAGCAGCATCGACGCAGGGGGCGAGGCCCACGGCTACACCTTC. Translated, it gives CASSIDAGGEAHGYTF.

The chain combines TRBV9 with TRBJ1-3; D unresolved. The CDR3 length is 17 residues. V lost 0 bases and J 0 bases, leaving 13 bases between the germline ends. Germline values: CDR1 SGDLS, CDR2 YYNGEE. CDR3 amino acids: CASSVGPGPSSGNTIYF. Written as DNA, the CDR3 is TGTGCCAGCAGCGTAGGTCCGGGTCCGAGCTCTGGAAACACCATATATTTT.

In nucleotides, the CDR3 is TGTGCCAGCACCCCCGCGGGGGCGTTAATCGGGGAGCTGTTTTTT. Amino acids: CASTPAGALIGELFF. The chain has TRBV7-9 and TRBJ2-2, with D tentatively TRBD2 (7 bases). V lost 7 bases and J lost 7, with 19 bases in between. The CDR3 extends over 15 amino acids. CDR1 is SEHNR, CDR2 FQNEAQ, per germline (reference sequence). Combining the CDR3 with reference TRBV7-9 and TRBJ2-2 gives the whole variable domain DTGVSQNPRHKITKRGQNVTFRCDPISEHNRLYWYRQTLGQGPEFLTYFQNEAQLEKSRLLSDRFSAERPKGSFSTLEIQRTEQGDSAMYLCASTPAGALIGELFFGEGSRLTVL.

The J gene is TRBJ1-5, the V gene TRBV12-3 or TRBV12-4; tentative D call: TRBD1 (6 bases). Deletions cut 6 bases from V and 5 bases from J, with 11 bases between. CDR3 length: 13 amino acids. CDR3 DNA sequence: TGTGCCAGCAGCTCAGGGGTGGATCAGCCCCAGCATTTT. Protein sequence: CASSSGVDQPQHF.

The chain carries TRBV12-3 or TRBV12-4 and TRBJ1-2, with D unclear. The V gene lost 8 bases and the J gene lost 2 bases, with 9 bases spanning the gap. The CDR3 is 12 amino acids. CDR3 amino acids: CASVSVNYGYTF. DNA of the CDR3: TGTGCCAGCGTCTCAGTCAACTATGGCTACACCTTC.